This TCR beta chain appears in the sequencing data of a study of regulatory dendritic cells for organ transplantation (TCRdb year 2017). Concerning the study at large: TCRbeta repertoires were sequenced from sorted naive and memory CD4+ and CD8+ T cells before and after allostimulation with regulatory or mature dendritic cells. Overall study results and their limits: Among the resting subsets, memory CD8+ T cells contained the most alloreactive TCR clonotypes. Naive CD4+ and CD8+ T cells showed highly diverse repertoires, whereas memory cells were less diverse and memory CD8+ cells were the most oligoclonal. In both subjects, allostimulation led to expansion of memory CD8+ clones, although regulatory dendritic cells appeared to cause more limited expansion than mature dendritic cells did. The authors pointed out considerable heterogeneity between individuals in the alloreactive memory CD8+ T cell pool, and only a couple of subjects were sequenced.

Naive T cells were sorted as CD45RA+ and memory T cells as CD45RO+ CD4+ or CD8+ cells by FACS. The T cells used for TCR sequencing were obtained from a couple of healthy control subjects. Unstimulated sorted T cell subsets were used as baseline controls for the mixed lymphocyte reactions. Genomic DNA was extracted with the Qiagen DNeasy Blood & Tissue Kit. Multiplexed two-step PCR with Vbeta-specific forward primers and Jbeta-specific reverse primers was used to amplify TCRbeta CDR3 regions. Through the immunoSEQ service, the TCRbeta libraries were run on an Illumina instrument for sequencing. The original methods were these. V, D and J genes were assigned using IMGT annotation, and counts were corrected for multiplex PCR bias using synthetic CDR3 analogues. In the immunoSEQ Analyzer, repertoire clonality was calculated as one minus normalized Shannon entropy. Fisher's exact test with Benjamini-Hochberg false discovery rate control was used to define clonal expansion, with two-tailed P<0.01. TCRdb stores this immuneACCESS table with in-frame sequences only. Part of the clones is absent; in the studies checked, under half of the shortfall reflects unresolved V genes, and no reason is known for the rest. The DNA gave D and trimming, while V, J and clone size come from that table. In all, the sample holds about 38,000 clones, and just over 90% of those were seen once. Over 0.1% of the sample comes from the top ten.

The CDR3 measures 14 amino acids from cysteine to phenylalanine. Only the CDR3 part of the read is kept: 42 bases, read in frame from the first base. Germline trimming amounts to 9 bases on V and 6 bases on J, with 13 as the count of junction bases outside the gene matches. CDR1 and CDR2 were assigned from the germline V gene as SNHLY and FYNNEI. Note on this clone: Its specific antigen is unknown. There are no base qualities to consult, and no much larger clone falls within one base.

Sequencing used naive CD8+ T cells from blood. The cell subset or site label corresponds to: CD45RA+ naive T cells. Rearrangement joined TRBV2 to TRBJ1-2; the junction holds 7 bases that match TRBD1. This TCR was sampled from a human donor in good health. The CDR3 region: CARGHYRDRDGYTF. The bases read TGTGCCAGAGGGCATTACAGGGACAGAGATGGCTACACCTTC.